What follows are 24 T cell receptor beta chains derived from one specimen sequenced in a study of blood T cell repertoires in COVID-19. Method: immunoSEQ multiplex PCR; TCRdb's copy keeps in-frame clones and lacks some. The repertoire consists of a few hundred thousand clones, with roughly nine tenths occurring once and the leading ten covering about 4.5%. Sample: peripheral blood. The origin of the receptors is a woman in her thirties or forties who had recovered from COVID-19.

V is TRBV5-4 and J is TRBJ2-7, with TRBD1 identical over 11 bases. V dropped 5 bases and J dropped 6; count of bases not matched to a gene: 4. The CDR3 length is 13 residues. Germline CDR1 SGHNT, CDR2 YYREEE (reference sequence). The CDR3 DNA reads as TGTGCCAGCAGTTGGACAGGGGGCGCCGAGCAGTACGTC. Translating it yields CASSWTGGAEQYV.

The chain combines TRBV7-2 with TRBJ2-5, with D tentatively TRBD1 (6 bases). This CDR3 spans 17 amino acids. Germline V gives CDR1 SGHTA, CDR2 FQGNSA. V was clipped by 1 base and J by 1 base, with 16 bases between them. The CDR3 sequence is CASSLVATGRGQETQYF. DNA for the CDR3: TGTGCCAGCAGCTTAGTAGCGACAGGACGGGGCCAAGAGACCCAGTACTTC.

The chain uses TRBV28 and TRBJ1-2; D is possibly TRBD1 (5 bases). CDR3 size: 13 residues. Germline CDR1 MDHEN, CDR2 SYDVKM. Deletions cut 1 base from V and 5 bases from J, with 8 bases between. CDR3 DNA: TGTGCCAGCAGTTTATCCAGGGCTTATGGCTACACCTTC. It encodes CASSLSRAYGYTF.

This clone was seen a few times. The chain recombines TRBV6-6 with TRBJ1-6; unclear D gene. Germline CDR1 and CDR2: MNHNY and SVGAGI (reference sequence). The ends were cut back, 6 bases at V and 2 bases at J, with 14 bases in the middle. This CDR3 has 16 amino acids. CDR3 coding DNA: TGTGCCAGCAGCGCCCCGGGAGAGGCCTATAATTCACCCCTCCACTTT. Translation: CASSAPGEAYNSPLHF.

The V call is TRBV25-1, the J call TRBJ1-2; D might be TRBD1 (6 bases). V shed 7 bases and J shed 7 bases, with 13 bases lying between them. This CDR3 region has 12 residues. The V gene's germline CDR1 is MGHDK and CDR2 SYGVNS. The CDR3 protein is CASMLQGGGYTF. The CDR3 DNA reads TGTGCCAGCATGTTACAGGGCGGTGGCTACACCTTC.

V is TRBV10-1 and J is TRBJ2-3; weak D call: TRBD1 (5 bases). CDR3 length: 15 amino acids. Trimming shortened V by 6 bases and J by 6 bases, and 19 bases separated the two germline ends. CDR1 is WNHNN, CDR2 SYGVQD, per germline (reference sequence). CDR3 sequence (DNA): TGCGCCAGCAGCCCCGGCCCCGGCAGGGCGGATACGCAGTATTTT. Translating it yields CASSPGPGRADTQYF.

V gene TRBV30 combines with J gene TRBJ2-7; no definite D call. Germline assignment: CDR1 GTSNPN and CDR2 SVGIG (reference sequence). Trimming took off 4 bases at V and 3 bases at J, with 13 bases between the two ends. CDR3 size: 13 residues. The CDR3 coding sequence is TGTGCCTGGAATCCTACGGTAAGCTACGAGCAGTACTTC. Its protein product is CAWNPTVSYEQYF.

The chain links TRBV3-1 (or the pseudogene TRBV3-2) to TRBJ2-5, with D possibly being TRBD1 (7 bases). CDR1 is LGHDT and CDR2 is YNNKEL in the germline V gene (reference sequence). V gave up 1 base and J gave up 4 bases, with 10 bases separating them. The CDR3 has 14 amino acids. CDR3 in amino acids: CASSQAQGGETQYF. DNA of the CDR3: TGTGCCAGCAGCCAAGCGCAGGGGGGAGAGACCCAGTACTTC.

The chain recombines TRBV11-3 with TRBJ2-1; D remains unclear. The CDR3 has 13 amino acids. Germline assignment: CDR1 SGHNT and CDR2 YENEEA. V gave up 2 bases and J gave up 8 bases, with 10 bases separating them. DNA of the CDR3: TGTGCCAGCAGCTTAAACCACTTATATGAGCAGTTCTTC. Its translation is CASSLNHLYEQFF.

V is TRBV6-1 and J is TRBJ2-3, with 11 bases aligning to TRBD2. The CDR3 covers 19 residues. Germline CDR1 MNHNS, CDR2 SASEGT. After removal of 0 bases from V and 5 bases from J, the junction contained 13 bases not matched to a gene. The CDR3 coding sequence is TGTGCCAGCAGTGAAGCAGGATGGGGTAGCGGGGGGGCAGTAGATACGCAGTATTTT. Protein product: CASSEAGWGSGGAVDTQYF.

The rearrangement joins TRBV9 to TRBJ2-7; 9 positions match TRBD1. With V trimmed by 2 bases and J by 5 bases, 5 bases remained unmatched. The CDR3 has 14 amino acids. Germline-derived CDR1 and CDR2 are SGDLS and YYNGEE. The CDR3 DNA follows: TGTGCCAGCAGCGTTGGGACAGGGTTCGACGAGCAGTACTTC. Translating it yields CASSVGTGFDEQYF.

The chain recombines TRBV12-3 or TRBV12-4 with TRBJ1-1; D possibly corresponds to TRBD1 (5 bases). V was shortened by 6 bases and J by 5 bases, with 10 bases between the two germline ends. The CDR3 sequence is 12 residues long. Written as DNA, the CDR3 is TGTGCCAGCAGGCAGGGAGGAACTGAAGCTTTCTTT. It yields the protein CASRQGGTEAFF.

J is TRBJ1-1 and V is TRBV9, with 9 bases aligning to TRBD1. Germline V CDR1 and CDR2: SGDLS, YYNGEE. The CDR3 length is 16 residues. Germline trimming cut 1 base from V and 4 bases from J; bases unmatched to any gene: 8. Here the CDR3 reads CASSVSGQGLGTEAFF. CDR3 coding DNA: TGTGCCAGCAGCGTATCGGGACAGGGTTTGGGCACTGAAGCTTTCTTT.

The chain joins TRBV30 to TRBJ1-2; D possibly corresponds to TRBD1 (6 bases). The length of the CDR3 is 13 residues. The germline V gene encodes CDR1 GTSNPN and CDR2 SVGIG (reference sequence). V was clipped by 0 bases and J by 2 bases, with 7 bases between them. The CDR3 bases are TGTGCCTGGAGTGTCACAGGGAACTATGGCTACACCTTC. Its translation is CAWSVTGNYGYTF.

The chain uses TRBV4-1 and TRBJ2-7; 9 bases are a match to TRBD1. This CDR3 is built from 16 residues. The germline gives CDR1 MGHRA, CDR2 YSYEKL. V shed 0 bases, J shed 5 bases, and the junction held 8 bases outside the gene matches. CDR3 DNA sequence: TGCGCCAGCAGCCAAGAGGGTGGGGACAGGGACCACGAGCAGTACTTC. Protein: CASSQEGGDRDHEQYF.

The CDR3 nucleotides are TGTGCCAGCAGCGACAGTTCCGAGCAGTACGTC. Protein product: CASSDSSEQYV. The chain joins TRBV5-6 to TRBJ2-7, with a tentative D call TRBD1 (5 bases). This CDR3 is 11 amino acids long. Trimming stripped 4 bases from V and 6 bases from J, with 8 bases between. From germline, CDR1 is SGHDT and CDR2 YYEEEE.

The chain employs TRBV7-8 and TRBJ1-2, with D uncertain. Deletions cut 5 bases from V and 1 base from J, with 11 bases between. CDR3 size: 14 residues. CDR1 and CDR2 (germline): SGHVS, FQNEAQ. CDR3 region: CASSPKPDNYGYTF. CDR3 sequence (DNA): TGTGCCAGCAGCCCAAAGCCCGATAACTATGGCTACACCTTC.

This chain connects TRBV11-3 to TRBJ1-1; D may be TRBD1 (5 bases). The CDR3 covers 13 residues. The germline CDR1 and CDR2 sequences are SGHNT and YENEEA. V lost 7 bases, J lost 0 bases, and 9 bases lay in between. CDR3 amino acids: CASTRGLNTEAFF. As DNA, the CDR3 is TGTGCCAGCACAAGGGGTTTGAACACTGAAGCTTTCTTT. The variable domain in full, completed from reference TRBV11-3 and TRBJ1-1, reads EAGVVQSPRYKIIEKKQPVAFWCNPISGHNTLYWYLQNLGQGPELLIRYENEEAVDDSQLPKDRFSAERLKGVDSTLKIQPAELGDSAVYLCASTRGLNTEAFFGQGTRLTVV.

CDR3 in amino acids: CASSLEGADEQYF. The CDR3, as DNA: TGTGCCAGCAGCTTAGAAGGAGCGGACGAGCAGTACTTC. V usage is TRBV11-1 and J usage is TRBJ2-7, with D maybe TRBD2 (5 bases). The CDR3 length is 13 residues. V dropped 1 base and J dropped 5 bases, with 9 bases sitting between them. CDR1 and CDR2 (germline): SGHAT, FQDESV (reference sequence).

The chain combines TRBV12-3 or TRBV12-4 with TRBJ2-7, with a weak D call TRBD2 (7 bases). Deletions cut 3 bases from V and 5 bases from J, with 11 bases between. CDR3 length: 13 amino acids. DNA for the CDR3: TGTGCCAGCAGTTTCGCGGGGGCCAACGAGCAGTACTTC. Its protein is CASSFAGANEQYF.

The chain combines TRBV3-1 (or the pseudogene TRBV3-2) with TRBJ2-7; D gene unclear. The V and J ends lost 0 bases and 2 bases respectively, with 11 bases between them. The CDR3 covers 15 residues. The germline gives CDR1 LGHDT, CDR2 YNNKEL (reference sequence). The CDR3 loop reads CASSQEKHNTYEQYF. CDR3 nucleotide sequence: TGTGCCAGCAGCCAAGAGAAACACAATACCTACGAGCAGTACTTC.

This chain joins TRBV27 and TRBJ1-1; D perhaps matches TRBD1 (6 bases). Looked up from germline, CDR1 is MNHEY and CDR2 is SMNVEV (reference sequence). CDR3 length equals 16 residues. Trimming pared 11 bases from V and 5 bases from J, leaving 27 bases between. The CDR3 sequence is CAAHPSTTGPKTEAFF. CDR3 nucleotides: TGTGCCGCCCACCCCTCAACGACAGGACCCAAGACTGAAGCTTTCTTT.

The V and J genes are TRBV2 and TRBJ1-6; D may be TRBD1 (6 bases). The CDR3 has 13 amino acids. CDR1 is SNHLY, CDR2 FYNNEI, per germline. Trimming took off 6 bases at V and 9 bases at J, with 12 bases between the two ends. CDR3 in DNA: TGTGCCAGCAGCACAGGGTTGGCTTCACCCCTCCACTTT. Its translation is CASSTGLASPLHF. Full variable domain (missing parts from reference TRBV2 and TRBJ1-6): EPEVTQTPSHQVTQMGQEVILRCVPISNHLYFYWYRQILGQKVEFLVSFYNNEISEKSEIFDDQFSVERPDGSNFTLKIRSTKLEDSAMYFCASSTGLASPLHFGNGTRLTVT.

The chain links TRBV7-9 to TRBJ1-3; no clear D gene. The CDR3 has 14 amino acids. Germline CDR1 reads SEHNR; CDR2 reads FQNEAQ (reference sequence). With 3 bases removed from V and 8 bases from J, the gap between germline ends came to 14 bases. The CDR3 region is CASSFVRPRDTIYF. The CDR3 DNA reads TGTGCCAGCAGCTTTGTCCGGCCGAGGGACACCATATATTTT.